A selection of T cell receptor beta chains follows, all from one sample in a study of blood T cell repertoires in COVID-19. The data were produced by immunoSEQ multiplex PCR, yet TCRdb's version contains in-frame clones alone and is incomplete. The sample lists about 140,000 clones, 75% to 80% occurring once. The sequenced material came from PBMCs or T cells enriched from blood (not recorded which). Receptors originate from a woman between 50 and 59 years old who had recovered from COVID-19. Both conserved end residues are part of each CDR3. A D gene is named only where the DNA matches it firmly. Rows may omit the clone size; those that give it use once, few, many or a size class.

TRBD1,.,TRBV19,TRBJ2-7,CASASLATGGSYEQYF,TGTGCCAGTGCGAGTTTGGCGACAGGGGGCTCCTACGAGCAGTACTTC
.,many,TRBV5-4,TRBJ2-7,CASSPFPGVSYEQYF,TGTGCCAGCAGCCCGTTCCCCGGGGTTAGCTACGAGCAGTACTTC
TRBD2,.,TRBV19,TRBJ2-1,CASSTAPGRAGGTVMNEQFF,TGTGCCAGTAGTACAGCCCCCGGTAGAGCGGGAGGGACGGTAATGAATGAGCAGTTCTTC
TRBD2,.,TRBV4-2,TRBJ2-7,CASSPKGRGEQNSYEQYF,TGTGCCAGCAGCCCCAAGGGACGGGGGGAGCAAAACTCCTACGAGCAGTACTTC
TRBD1,.,TRBV7-2,TRBJ1-5,CASSRGGQGIWQPQHF,TGTGCCAGCAGTCGAGGGGGACAGGGTATTTGGCAGCCCCAGCATTTT
.,.,TRBV7-9,TRBJ2-1,CASSPVRAGSYNEQFF,TGTGCCAGCAGCCCCGTGAGGGCCGGGTCCTACAATGAGCAGTTCTTC
TRBD1,once,TRBV7-9,TRBJ1-2,CASSLVGRGRGGYTF,TGTGCCAGCAGCTTAGTCGGCAGGGGGCGCGGTGGCTACACCTTC
.,.,TRBV28,TRBJ1-4,CASSFGRFRTNEKLFF,TGTGCCAGCAGTTTTGGCAGATTCCGTACTAATGAAAAACTGTTTTTT
TRBD1,.,TRBV3-1/TRBV3-2,TRBJ1-6,CASSHVSSWTGGRPPLHF,TGTGCCAGCAGCCATGTAAGTAGCTGGACAGGGGGCCGTCCACCCCTCCACTTT
TRBD2,.,TRBV28,TRBJ2-2,CASSTQREGPGELFF,TGTGCCAGCAGTACCCAGCGGGAGGGACCCGGGGAGCTGTTTTTT
.,once,TRBV12-3/TRBV12-4,TRBJ2-2,CASGGSRTGELFF,TGTGCCAGCGGAGGGAGTCGGACCGGGGAGCTGTTTTTT
.,few,TRBV10-3,TRBJ2-2,CAISERAGRNTGELFF,TGTGCCATCAGTGAGCGGGCGGGACGGAACACCGGGGAGCTGTTTTTT
TRBD1,few,TRBV28,TRBJ1-2,CASTMTGVYGYTF,TGTGCCAGCACGATGACAGGGGTCTATGGCTACACCTTC
TRBD2,.,TRBV5-6,TRBJ2-1,CASSDSGLAGAIGAFF,TGTGCCAGCAGCGACTCCGGACTAGCGGGAGCCATCGGGGCATTCTTC
.,few,TRBV13,TRBJ2-7,CASSPFDRTYEQYF,TGTGCCAGCAGCCCTTTCGACAGAACCTACGAGCAGTACTTC
.,.,TRBV10-3,TRBJ1-1,CAISESVGQAFF,TGTGCCATCAGTGAGTCGGTGGGCCAGGCTTTCTTT
.,.,TRBV7-2,TRBJ1-1,CASSLVGVNTEAFF,TGTGCCAGCAGCTTAGTAGGGGTTAACACTGAAGCTTTCTTT
.,.,TRBV5-1,TRBJ2-3,CASSANVASTDTQYF,TGCGCCAGCAGCGCGAACGTAGCTAGCACAGATACGCAGTATTTT
TRBD1,few,TRBV28,TRBJ1-2,CASSLGQHLGGYTF,TGTGCCAGCAGCCTGGGACAGCACCTGGGGGGCTACACCTTC
.,.,TRBV27,TRBJ2-7,CASSLYGPTYEQYF,TGTGCCAGCAGTTTATATGGGCCCACCTACGAGCAGTACTTC
.,.,TRBV25-1,TRBJ1-6,CASSKRGNNSPLHF,TGTGCCAGCAGTAAGCGGGGGAATAATTCACCCCTCCACTTT
TRBD1,once,TRBV7-8,TRBJ1-5,CASSPDRANQPQHF,TGTGCCAGCAGCCCGGACAGGGCCAATCAGCCCCAGCATTTT
TRBD2,once,TRBV19,TRBJ2-1,CASSTSAALNEQFF,TGTGCCAGCTCAACTAGCGCGGCCTTGAATGAGCAGTTCTTC
TRBD2,.,TRBV3-1/TRBV3-2,TRBJ2-7,CASSQARTSGTYEQYF,TGTGCCAGCAGCCAAGCCAGGACTAGCGGAACCTACGAGCAGTACTTC
TRBD1,.,TRBV29-1,TRBJ2-1,CSAEGQGAYNEQFF,TGCAGCGCTGAAGGACAGGGGGCTTACAATGAGCAGTTCTTC
.,.,TRBV3-1/TRBV3-2,TRBJ1-6,CASSQDGGTGSPLHF,TGTGCCAGCAGCCAAGATGGAGGGACTGGATCACCCCTCCACTTT
TRBD2,.,TRBV5-6,TRBJ2-3,CASSLSPGGPTDTQYF,TGTGCCAGCAGCTTGAGCCCGGGAGGGCCAACAGATACGCAGTATTTT
.,.,TRBV2,TRBJ2-1,CASSYIPNEQFF,TGTGCCAGCAGTTATATCCCCAATGAGCAGTTCTTC
TRBD1,.,TRBV3-1/TRBV3-2,TRBJ1-2,CASSQVDRTSNYGYTF,TGTGCCAGCAGCCAAGTGGACAGGACCTCCAACTATGGCTACACCTTC
TRBD1,.,TRBV28,TRBJ1-5,CASRTGGQPQHF,TGTGCCAGCCGGACAGGGGGACAGCCCCAGCATTTT